This paragraph covers one TCR beta chain sequence. In the authors' methods: Amplification of reference gene primers provided the estimated nucleated cell counts. Generated by immunoSEQ multiplex PCR, the TCRdb table keeps only in-frame clones and is missing some. That table supplies the V and J calls and clone size; D and trimming were determined from the DNA. The sample carries some 130,000 clones, 84% recorded once. These data come from a study of blood T cell repertoires in COVID-19. Study as a whole: From the United States, Italy and Spain came samples of acute and convalescent COVID-19. T cells, B-cell-depleted T cells, or PBMCs provided the cDNA or gDNA that served as material.

The CDR3 spans 13 residues. Germline V gives CDR1 ENHRY, CDR2 SYGVKD. The trim removed 4 bases at V and 5 bases at J, leaving 4 bases unmatched. Sample: peripheral blood. The V and J genes are TRBV10-3 and TRBJ2-7, with TRBD1 matching 8 bases. This TCR derives from a human donor in a cohort sampled during active COVID-19. The CDR3 DNA follows: TGTGCCATCAGTGTGACAGGGGCCCACGAGCAGTACTTC. It codes for CAISVTGAHEQYF.